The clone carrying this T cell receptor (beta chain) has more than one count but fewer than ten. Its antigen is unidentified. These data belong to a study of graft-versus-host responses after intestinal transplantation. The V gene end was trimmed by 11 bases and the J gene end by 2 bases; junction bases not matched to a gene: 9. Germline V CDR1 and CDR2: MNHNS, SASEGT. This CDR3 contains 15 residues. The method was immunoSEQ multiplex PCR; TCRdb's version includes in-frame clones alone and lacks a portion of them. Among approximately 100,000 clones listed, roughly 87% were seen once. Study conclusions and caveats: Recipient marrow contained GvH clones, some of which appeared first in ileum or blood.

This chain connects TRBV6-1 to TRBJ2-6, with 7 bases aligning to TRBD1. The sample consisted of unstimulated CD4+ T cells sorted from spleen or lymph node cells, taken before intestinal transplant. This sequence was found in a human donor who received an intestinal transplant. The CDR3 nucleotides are TGTGCCGGCTCACTCACAGGGGCTGGGGCCAACGTCCTGACTTTC. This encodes CAGSLTGAGANVLTF.